Shown below are 15 T cell receptor beta chains from a single sample sequenced in a study of regulatory T cells in long-lasting Graves disease. The authors built TCR beta libraries using iRepertoire HTBI primers and Arm-PCR of CDR3 regions. TCRdb independently ran MiXCR on the multiplex PCR reads; one entry per CDR3 protein. The sample has some 280,000 distinct CDR3 sequences; roughly a fifth are singletons. Noted time point: persistent/refractory GD, antithyroid drugs over 5 years with positive TRAb. Isolated PBMC RNA provided the starting material for the TCR library. The sequencing here drew on peripheral blood mononuclear cells (PBMCs), taken when the disease was refractory, from a patient treated with antithyroid drugs. These TCRs come from a female donor with Graves disease.

This clonotype was recorded at least ten times. The chain carries TRBV12-3 or TRBV12-4 and TRBJ2-7, with no clear D. The V end was cut by 6 bases, the J end by 1 base, with 10 bases between. The CDR3 totals 13 residues. CDR3 bases: TGTGCCAGCAGATCCACACAGTCCTACGAGCAGTACTTC. Encoded protein: CASRSTQSYEQYF.

There are many counts of this clonotype. The genes are TRBV28 and TRBJ2-5; TRBD2 aligns across 7 bases. V lost 11 bases to trimming and J lost 5 bases; unmatched junction nucleotides: 14. The CDR3 sequence is 14 residues long. CDR1 is MDHEN and CDR2 is SYDVKM in the germline V gene. The CDR3 DNA reads as TGTGCCGCCTCCTGGGGGGGGGGTAGGGAGACCCAGTACTTC. Translation: CAASWGGGRETQYF.

This clonotype came up many times. The V and J genes are TRBV4-3 and TRBJ2-5, with TRBD1 identical over 9 bases. CDR3 size: 15 residues. J gave up 6 bases and V 1 base, and 6 bases lay outside the gene matches. Germline V CDR1 and CDR2: LGHNA, YSLEER. For the CDR3, the DNA is TGCGCCAGCAGCCAAGCCACAGGGGGCTGGCAGACCCAGTACTTC. Encoded protein: CASSQATGGWQTQYF.

This clonotype appeared a few times. J is TRBJ2-7 and V is TRBV3-1; 7 nucleotides match TRBD2. The CDR3 is made up of 14 amino acids. Germline assignment: CDR1 LGHDT and CDR2 YNNKEL (reference sequence). After removal of 0 bases from V and 7 bases from J, the junction contained 6 bases not matched to a gene. CDR3 amino acids: CASSQDWEGREQYF. Here the CDR3 DNA reads TGTGCCAGCAGCCAAGACTGGGAGGGGAGAGAGCAGTACTTC.

There are many counts of this clonotype. The rearrangement joins TRBV6-2 or TRBV6-3 to TRBJ2-6; tentative D call: TRBD2 (5 bases). The length of the CDR3 is 16 residues. V shed 6 bases and J shed 4 bases, with 16 bases lying between them. Per the germline V gene, CDR1 is MNHEY and CDR2 is SVGEGT. DNA of the CDR3: TGTGCCAGCAGCGACTACGGCGCCCTGGGGGCCAACGTCCTGACTTTC. Its translation: CASSDYGALGANVLTF.

This clonotype was picked up many times. This CDR3 reads CASSNARDSSSYEQYF. In DNA, the CDR3 is TGTGCCAGCAGTAACGCCCGGGACAGTAGTTCCTACGAGCAGTACTTC. The chain recombines TRBV28 with TRBJ2-7; 7 bases map to TRBD1. Germline V gives CDR1 MDHEN, CDR2 SYDVKM. The CDR3 is 16 amino acids. Trimming cost V 5 bases and J 1 base; bases outside gene matches: 11.

This clonotype has just a few counts. This chain links TRBV19 with TRBJ2-7, with TRBD1 matching 8 bases. J lost 3 bases, V lost 2 bases, and 6 bases had no gene match. Germline CDR1 LNHDA, CDR2 SQIVND (reference sequence). This CDR3 comprises 15 residues. The DNA for the CDR3 is TGTGCCAGTAGTATACAGGGACAGGAGTTCTACGAGCAGTACTTC. It translates to CASSIQGQEFYEQYF.

This clonotype was seen ten or more times. The chain combines TRBV7-8 with TRBJ2-7; D is possibly TRBD1 (5 bases). Trimming took off 4 bases at V and 3 bases at J, with 16 bases between the two ends. Germline CDR1 and CDR2: SGHVS and FQNEAQ. This CDR3 region has 15 residues. CDR3 residues: CASSSSGYSGYEQYF. As DNA, the CDR3 is TGTGCCAGCAGCTCCTCAGGGTACTCCGGCTACGAGCAGTACTTC.

The sample holds a few counts of this clonotype. V usage is TRBV9 and J usage is TRBJ1-1; TRBD1 might be the D (6 bases). V dropped 0 bases and J dropped 0 bases, with 12 bases sitting between them. The CDR3 loop spans 16 amino acids. Germline V gives CDR1 SGDLS, CDR2 YYNGEE. In nucleotides, the CDR3 is TGTGCCAGCAGCGTAGGGCAGGGGATCATGAACACTGAAGCTTTCTTT. Residues: CASSVGQGIMNTEAFF. Combining the CDR3 with reference TRBV9 and TRBJ1-1 gives the whole variable domain DSGVTQTPKHLITATGQRVTLRCSPRSGDLSVYWYQQSLDQGLQFLIQYYNGEERAKGNILERFSAQQFPDLHSELNLSSLELGDSALYFCASSVGQGIMNTEAFFGQGTRLTVV.

This clonotype was observed a handful of times. The chain has TRBV2 and TRBJ2-5; no clear D. The CDR3 runs to 14 residues. V was cut by 6 bases and J by 3 bases, with 14 bases left in between. Germline assignment: CDR1 SNHLY and CDR2 FYNNEI. The CDR3 is CASRVTETEETQYF. The CDR3 nucleotides are TGTGCCAGCAGGGTGACTGAGACCGAAGAGACCCAGTACTTC.

This clonotype was detected ten times or more. The chain links TRBV2 to TRBJ1-1; no clear D gene. V lost 6 bases and J lost 4, with 12 bases in between. Germline-derived CDR1 and CDR2 are SNHLY and FYNNEI. CDR3 length: 13 amino acids. The CDR3 sequence: CASSAVRTTEAFF. Written as DNA, the CDR3 is TGTGCCAGCAGCGCCGTCCGGACCACTGAAGCTTTCTTT. The full variable domain, rest sourced from reference TRBV2 and TRBJ1-1, is EPEVTQTPSHQVTQMGQEVILRCVPISNHLYFYWYRQILGQKVEFLVSFYNNEISEKSEIFDDQFSVERPDGSNFTLKIRSTKLEDSAMYFCASSAVRTTEAFFGQGTRLTVV.

This chain joins TRBV6-1 and TRBJ1-5; a weak D match, TRBD1 (6 bases). CDR3 length: 13 residues. Trimming left V 10 bases short and J 7 bases short, with 17 bases between. CDR1 and CDR2 (germline): MNHNS, SASEGT. The CDR3 spells CANNTRGRQPQHF. In nucleotides, the CDR3 is TGTGCCAACAACACTCGGGGGCGACAGCCCCAGCATTTT.

The chain joins TRBV15 to TRBJ2-7; TRBD2 matches 13 bases. This CDR3 is 16 amino acids long. Unmatched junction bases numbered 8, after V lost 5 bases and J lost 4 bases. Germline values: CDR1 LNHNV, CDR2 YYDKDF (reference sequence). The CDR3 DNA is TGTGCCACCAGCGGAGGACTAGCGGGAGAAACGTACGAGCAGTACTTC. Translating gives CATSGGLAGETYEQYF.

The V gene is TRBV7-2, the J gene TRBJ2-7, with 12 bases fitting TRBD2. CDR1 SGHTA and CDR2 FQGNSA come from the germline V gene. The CDR3 is made up of 15 amino acids. Unmatched junction bases numbered 9, after V lost 5 bases and J lost 7 bases. The CDR3 region has the DNA TGTGCCAGCAGCATAACTAGCGGGAGGCTCGAAGAGCAGTACTTC. It yields the protein CASSITSGRLEEQYF.

This clonotype was recorded many times. The chain joins TRBV11-2 to TRBJ2-7; 7 bases line up with TRBD1. CDR1 is SGHAT and CDR2 is FQNNGV in the germline V gene. The CDR3 is 14 residues long. The V segment lost 6 bases and the J segment 5 bases; nucleotides outside the gene matches: 10. The CDR3 protein is CASRQTGAVNEQYF. DNA of the CDR3: TGTGCCAGCAGACAAACAGGGGCGGTCAACGAGCAGTACTTC. Full variable domain (missing parts from reference TRBV11-2 and TRBJ2-7): EAGVAQSPRYKIIEKRQSVAFWCNPISGHATLYWYQQILGQGPKLLIQFQNNGVVDDSQLPKDRFSAERLKGVDSTLKIQPAKLEDSAVYLCASRQTGAVNEQYFGPGTRLTVT.